The rows below give T cell receptor beta chains drawn from one sample of a study of molecular identifiers for immune sequencing clone quantification. TCRdb passed the PCR reads through MiXCR, listing each CDR3 protein once. The profile shows around 100,000 distinct CDR3 sequences, roughly a third of them singletons. The source material was naive CD8+ T cells from blood, with Jurkat cell RNA spiked in. These receptors all stem from a human donor in good health. Some libraries in this study had Jurkat cell RNA spiked in. CDR3s include the opening cysteine and the closing phenylalanine or tryptophan. A D gene is named only where the DNA matches it firmly. Clone size is stated in some rows and not others, as once, few, many or a class when expanded.

clone size	D gene	V gene	J gene	CDR3 protein	CDR3 DNA
NA	NA	TRBV5-6	TRBJ2-5	CASSVRVTETQYF	TGTGCCAGCAGCGTGAGGGTTACGGAGACCCAGTACTTC
many	NA	TRBV2	TRBJ1-5	CASRVGNQPQHF	TGTGCCAGCAGAGTGGGCAATCAGCCCCAGCATTTT
NA	NA	TRBV19	TRBJ2-2	CASNWGRDTGELFF	TGTGCCAGTAATTGGGGTCGGGACACCGGGGAGCTGTTTTTT
NA	NA	TRBV20-1	TRBJ2-2	CSARLVTGELFF	TGCAGTGCTAGACTGGTCACCGGGGAGCTGTTTTTT
many	NA	TRBV27	TRBJ2-3	CASSLSADTQYF	TGTGCCAGCAGTTTATCTGCAGATACGCAGTATTTT
many	NA	TRBV27	TRBJ1-1	CASSFQLNTEAFF	TGTGCCAGCAGTTTCCAGTTGAACACTGAAGCTTTCTTT
many	NA	TRBV12-5	TRBJ2-2	CASAGYTGELFF	TGTGCTAGTGCAGGGTACACCGGGGAGCTGTTTTTT
NA	NA	TRBV7-9	TRBJ2-7	CASSWTGSQNYEQYF	TGTGCCAGCAGCTGGACCGGGTCACAAAACTACGAGCAGTACTTC
few	TRBD1	TRBV4-3	TRBJ1-1	CASSPTGGEAFF	TGCGCCAGCAGCCCGACAGGGGGTGAAGCTTTCTTT
NA	NA	TRBV9	TRBJ1-4	CASSPQGRNEKLFF	TGTGCCAGCAGCCCCCAGGGGAGAAATGAAAAACTGTTTTTT
few	TRBD1	TRBV6-6	TRBJ1-6	CASNSGQDGSPLHF	TGTGCCAGCAATTCGGGACAGGATGGTTCACCCCTCCACTTT
NA	NA	TRBV7-2	TRBJ1-6	CASSFDRNSPLHF	TGTGCCAGCAGCTTCGACAGGAATTCACCCCTCCACTTT
NA	NA	TRBV13	TRBJ1-5	CASSLGRGVGTQHF	TGTGCCAGCAGCCTCGGACGGGGGGTAGGGACCCAGCATTTT
few	NA	TRBV6-6	TRBJ1-1	CASSYVSTNTEAFF	TGTGCCAGCAGTTACGTATCTACGAACACTGAAGCTTTCTTT
NA	NA	TRBV7-6	TRBJ2-1	CASSPKRSVDEQFF	TGTGCCAGCAGCCCAAAAAGGTCGGTCGATGAGCAGTTCTTC
NA	NA	TRBV9	TRBJ2-3	CASRGVLTETQYF	TGTGCCAGCCGCGGGGTCCTCACAGAAACGCAGTATTTT
NA	NA	TRBV4-2	TRBJ1-2	CASSQNSDINYGYTF	TGTGCCAGCAGCCAGAACTCGGACATTAACTATGGCTACACCTTC
NA	NA	TRBV28	TRBJ2-2	CASSWEETGELFF	TGTGCCAGCAGCTGGGAGGAAACCGGGGAGCTGTTTTTT
NA	NA	TRBV11-2	TRBJ2-7	CASSSGLYYEQYF	TGTGCCAGCAGCTCCGGTCTTTACTACGAGCAGTACTTC
few	NA	TRBV2	TRBJ2-2	CASSTGQGELFF	TGTGCCAGCAGTACAGGGCAAGGGGAGCTGTTTTTT
many	TRBD1	TRBV6-2/TRBV6-3	TRBJ2-1	CASTDRGEDEQFF	TGTGCCAGCACGGACAGGGGAGAGGATGAGCAGTTCTTC
once	TRBD1	TRBV3-1	TRBJ2-7	CASGNWDRAYEQYF	TGTGCCAGCGGCAACTGGGACAGGGCCTACGAGCAGTACTTC
many	NA	TRBV6-2/TRBV6-3	TRBJ2-5	CASSSDMALGTQYF	TGTGCCAGCAGTTCCGACATGGCCCTGGGGACCCAGTACTTC
NA	NA	TRBV5-1	TRBJ2-7	CASSLYQRNEQYF	TGCGCCAGCAGCTTGTATCAGCGGAACGAGCAGTACTTC
few	NA	TRBV28	TRBJ1-6	CASSLDPTTAEYNSPLHF	TGTGCCAGCAGTTTAGATCCCACGACAGCTGAGTATAATTCACCCCTCCACTTT
few	TRBD2	TRBV24-1	TRBJ2-3	CAISSGSDTQYF	TGTGCCATCAGTAGCGGGAGCGATACGCAGTATTTT
NA	NA	TRBV7-9	TRBJ2-6	CASTAVSGANVLTF	TGTGCCAGCACGGCAGTCTCTGGGGCCAACGTCCTGACTTTC
NA	NA	TRBV27	TRBJ2-5	CASSLNSGGQETQYF	TGTGCCAGCAGTTTAAACAGTGGGGGGCAAGAGACCCAGTACTTC
few	NA	TRBV27	TRBJ2-7	CASSFEGGAYEQYF	TGTGCCAGCAGTTTTGAGGGGGGGGCCTACGAGCAGTACTTC
NA	NA	TRBV7-9	TRBJ2-2	CASSLVLNTGELFF	TGTGCCAGCAGCTTAGTCTTGAACACCGGGGAGCTGTTTTTT
NA	NA	TRBV10-1	TRBJ2-3	CASSSGTMIGTDTQCF	TGCGCCAGCAGCTCTGGGACCATGATTGGCACAGATACGCAGTGTTTT
many	NA	TRBV2	TRBJ2-1	CASSDASVTEQFF	TGTGCCAGCAGTGACGCCAGCGTGACTGAGCAGTTCTTC
few	NA	TRBV27	TRBJ2-1	CASSLGGLYNEQFF	TGTGCCAGCAGTTTAGGAGGGTTATACAATGAGCAGTTCTTC
NA	TRBD2	TRBV7-2	TRBJ2-2	CASSLARSSGSNTGELFF	TGTGCCAGCAGCCTCGCCCGTTCTAGCGGATCGAACACCGGGGAGCTGTTTTTT
few	NA	TRBV7-7	TRBJ2-1	CASSLGPGDRHDEQFF	TGTGCCAGCAGCTTAGGTCCCGGGGATCGGCACGATGAGCAGTTCTTC
few	NA	TRBV7-6	TRBJ1-1	CASSLAGFRTEAFF	TGTGCCAGCAGCTTAGCAGGGTTCCGCACTGAAGCTTTCTTT
many	NA	TRBV7-8	TRBJ2-7	CASSLGHSWAF	TGTGCCAGCAGCTTGGGCCATTCGTGGGCTTTC
many	NA	TRBV27	TRBJ2-6	CASSFSGANVLTF	TGTGCCAGCAGTTTCTCCGGGGCCAACGTCCTGACTTTC
NA	TRBD1	TRBV11-2	TRBJ2-1	CASRDRAYNEQFF	TGTGCCAGCCGGGACAGGGCCTACAATGAGCAGTTCTTC
NA	TRBD1	TRBV27	TRBJ2-7	CASSSTGVGNEQYF	TGTGCCAGCAGTTCAACAGGGGTTGGAAACGAGCAGTACTTC
many	NA	TRBV4-3	TRBJ1-6	CASSQDEGSPLHF	TGCGCCAGCAGCCAAGATGAGGGTTCACCCCTCCACTTT
few	NA	TRBV12-2	TRBJ2-6	CASRFNVQRDRTKPGANVLTF	TGTGCAAGTCGCTTCAACGTGCAAAGGGACAGAACTAAACCTGGGGCCAACGTCCTGACTTTC
once	TRBD2	TRBV28	TRBJ2-5	CASSLGLAGQQETQYF	TGTGCCAGCAGTTTAGGACTAGCGGGGCAACAAGAGACCCAGTACTTC
NA	TRBD1	TRBV2	TRBJ1-2	CASSEDRGNYGYTF	TGTGCCAGCAGTGAAGACAGGGGCAACTATGGCTACACCTTC
few	NA	TRBV4-3	TRBJ2-3	CASSQDGQGAADTQYF	TGCGCCAGCAGCCAAGACGGGCAGGGAGCCGCAGATACGCAGTATTTT
NA	TRBD1	TRBV19	TRBJ2-3	CASSIWTGIPDTQYF	TGTGCCAGTAGTATATGGACAGGGATCCCAGATACGCAGTATTTT
many	NA	TRBV9	TRBJ2-5	CASSVEPGLETQYF	TGTGCCAGCAGCGTAGAGCCGGGGCTGGAGACCCAGTACTTC
NA	NA	TRBV4-1	TRBJ2-2	CASSQALTNTGELFF	TGCGCCAGCAGCCAAGCTCTAACGAACACCGGGGAGCTGTTTTTT
many	NA	TRBV6-2/TRBV6-3	TRBJ2-2	CASGFDRNTGELFF	TGTGCCAGCGGATTTGACAGGAACACCGGGGAGCTGTTTTTT
few	NA	TRBV28	TRBJ2-7	CASSEVALSYEQYF	TGTGCCAGCAGTGAGGTAGCTCTCTCCTACGAGCAGTACTTC
few	NA	TRBV19	TRBJ1-5	CASSPGQLQPQHF	TGTGCCAGTAGCCCAGGGCAACTTCAGCCCCAGCATTTT
many	NA	TRBV12-3/TRBV12-4	TRBJ2-2	CASSLFGTPSTGELFF	TGTGCCAGCAGTTTATTCGGGACTCCCTCTACCGGGGAGCTGTTTTTT